This T cell receptor (beta chain) was sequenced during a study of identical twins. Study-wide results and limits: For out-of-frame beta sequences, excess twin sharing was weaker. These conclusions were based on statistical analysis (cross-sectional, not following the same donors). High-abundance cord blood beta clonotypes had fewer insertions; memory repertoires showed none.

This CDR3 has 14 residues. The V end was cut by 6 bases, the J end by 0 bases, with 8 bases between. This clonotype showed up just a few times. Its antigen is as yet unknown. One entry per CDR3 protein results from TCRdb running MiXCR on the 5' RACE reads. The data hold hundreds of thousands of distinct CDR3 sequences, with roughly 7% observed a single time. Separately, the same data were catalogued under a study of yellow fever vaccine responses in identical twins.

The specimen sequenced was memory (CD45RO+) T cells sorted from blood. The chain combines TRBV12-3 or TRBV12-4 with TRBJ2-2; no definite D call. The sequence was collected from a woman aged 18-29 years in good health. This CDR3 is CASSQESNTGELFF. DNA of the CDR3: TGTGCCAGCAGCCAGGAATCGAACACCGGGGAGCTGTTTTTT.